Following are 25 T cell receptor beta chains from one sample sequenced in a study of T-cell memory formation after mild COVID-19 (dated by TCRdb to the early 2020s). Library preparation employed 5' RACE. The data were produced on an Illumina NovaSeq 6000. TCRdb ran its own pipeline on the public reads, namely fastp trimming at Q25 and MiXCR clone calling, and kept in-frame beta chains. Entries are consolidated by CDR3 protein sequence, retaining the most common genes and DNA. The sample records 350,000 to 400,000 distinct CDR3 sequences, over 13% of which are singletons. The ten biggest clones cover roughly a fifth of the sample. Material: PBMCs or a T cell subset sorted from them (not recorded which). The receptors here all came from a man younger than 35 who had mild COVID-19 (a few samples of this study predate the infection). The sample titles of this study are shuffled in the database, so cell type and time point are left out; the donor was told from shared clones.

The table lists this clonotype with many counts. The CDR3 DNA follows: TGTGCCAGCAATGCACGACAGGGACTACACTCCTACGAGCAGTACGTC. Translating it yields CASNARQGLHSYEQYV. The rearrangement uses TRBV28 and TRBJ2-7; D possibly matches TRBD1 or TRBD2 (7 bases each). The CDR3 spans 16 residues. V shed 7 bases and J shed 0 bases, with 19 bases lying between them. Germline CDR1 reads MDHEN; CDR2 reads SYDVKM.

This clonotype was picked up a small number of times. CDR3 bases: TGTGCCAGCACCTTCCACGCAGGAGGGAATGAGCAGTTCTTC. It translates to CASTFHAGGNEQFF. The chain links TRBV6-2 or TRBV6-3 to TRBJ2-1; possibly TRBD2 for D (6 bases). Trimming shortened V by 7 bases and J by 7 bases, and 17 bases separated the two germline ends. This CDR3 has 14 amino acids. Germline V CDR1 and CDR2: MNHEY, SVGEGT.

The rearrangement joins TRBV4-1 to TRBJ2-5; D gene ambiguous. Germline CDR1 MGHRA, CDR2 YSYEKL. The CDR3 has 14 amino acids. The V end lost 7 bases, the J end lost 3 bases, and 15 bases lay between the germline ends. The CDR3 is CASTSALGKETQYF. For the CDR3, the DNA is TGCGCCAGCACCTCGGCACTGGGGAAAGAGACCCAGTACTTC.

This clonotype was detected a few times. This chain links TRBV6-6 with TRBJ1-5; tentatively, D is TRBD1 (6 bases). Germline-derived CDR1 and CDR2 are MNHNY and SVGAGI (reference sequence). Trimming removed 5 bases from V and 2 bases from J, with 16 bases in between. The CDR3 spans 16 residues. In DNA form, the CDR3 reads TGTGCCAGCAGTGGACAGTTAGGGGGTCGCAATCAGCCCCAGCATTTT. It is translated as CASSGQLGGRNQPQHF.

The gene calls are TRBV6-5 and TRBJ2-7; D possibly corresponds to TRBD2 (5 bases). The germline V and J ends were trimmed by 6 bases and 4 bases, with 16 bases remaining between them. The CDR3 is 14 residues long. From germline, CDR1 is MNHEY and CDR2 SVGAGI. CDR3 protein: CASSPRLARYEQYV. The CDR3, as DNA: TGTGCCAGCAGCCCGCGGCTAGCCAGGTACGAGCAGTACGTC.

The V gene is TRBV5-1, the J gene TRBJ1-1, with D unclear. Trimming left V 0 bases short and J 0 bases short, with 9 bases between. Germline V gene sequence: CDR1 SGHRS, CDR2 YFSETQ. CDR3 size: 15 residues. CDR3 sequence: CASSLVDIVNTEAFF. CDR3 sequence (DNA): TGCGCCAGCAGCTTGGTAGACATCGTGAACACTGAAGCTTTCTTT.

This clonotype was detected a few times. The J gene is TRBJ2-7, the V gene TRBV18, with TRBD2 as a possible D gene (5 bases). Trimming stripped 2 bases from V and 6 bases from J, with 11 bases between. From germline, CDR1 is KGHSH and CDR2 LQKENI. The CDR3 is made up of 13 amino acids. CDR3: CASSPIKGAEQYV. The CDR3 DNA follows: TGTGCCAGCTCACCAATTAAGGGAGCCGAGCAGTACGTC.

This clonotype was seen a few times. The chain employs TRBV6-5 and TRBJ2-1; 10 nucleotides align to TRBD2. This CDR3 is built from 15 residues. Germline V gene sequence: CDR1 MNHEY, CDR2 SVGAGI. V trimming: 6 bases; J trimming: 5 bases; junction bases outside the gene matches: 7. For the CDR3, the DNA is TGTGCCAGCAGGGCTCTAGCGGGAGCTAACAATGAGCAGTTCTTC. Translation: CASRALAGANNEQFF.

The chain has TRBV27 and TRBJ2-3, with unresolved D. Trimming removed 3 bases from V and 0 bases from J, with 19 bases in between. The germline V gene encodes CDR1 MNHEY and CDR2 SMNVEV (reference sequence). The CDR3 covers 18 residues. CDR3 residues: CASSFVGSLLTSTDTQYF. CDR3 in DNA: TGTGCCAGCAGTTTTGTCGGCAGCCTTTTAACTAGCACAGATACGCAGTATTTT.

This clonotype turned up a few times. The germline gene is not matched at one end of the junction; a read error may be the cause. The chain has TRBV20-1 and TRBJ1-4, with 7 bases that match TRBD1. The CDR3 sequence is 17 residues long. Germline V gene sequence: CDR1 DFQATT, CDR2 SNEGSKA (reference sequence). This chain's CDR3 is CRPYRSGTDVFNEKLFF. The CDR3 DNA reads TGCAGGCCTTATAGATCAGGGACAGACGTTTTTAATGAAAAACTTTTTTTT.

The V gene is TRBV24-1, the J gene TRBJ2-5; possibly TRBD2 for D (5 bases). The CDR3 runs 13 residues. Germline V CDR1 and CDR2: KGHDR, SFDVKD. The V end lost 6 bases, the J end lost 4 bases, and 11 bases lay between the germline ends. The DNA of the CDR3 is TGTGCCACCAGTCCGGGGTTGGGAGAGACCCAGTACTTC. Protein: CATSPGLGETQYF.

This clonotype was observed a few times. The chain links TRBV6-5 to TRBJ1-1; weak D call: TRBD1 (6 bases). Trimming took off 4 bases at V and 4 bases at J, with 16 bases between the two ends. CDR3 length: 15 residues. Germline V gene data show CDR1 as MNHEY and CDR2 as SVGAGI. The CDR3: CASSSGAGFSTEAFF. The CDR3 nucleotides are TGTGCCAGCAGTTCGGGGGCGGGGTTTTCCACTGAAGCTTTCTTT.

This clonotype was detected a few times. V usage is TRBV3-1 and J usage is TRBJ2-2; D unresolved. The germline CDR1 and CDR2 sequences are LGHDT and YNNKEL (reference sequence). The CDR3 runs to 20 residues. V was trimmed by 3 bases and J by 1 base, leaving 24 bases between them. DNA of the CDR3: TGTGCCAGCAGCCAGCACCAGAAGGTGTCGCCTACAAAGAACACCGGGGAGCTGTTTTTT. It translates to CASSQHQKVSPTKNTGELFF.

This clonotype was seen more than once but under ten times. The gene calls are TRBV9 and TRBJ2-5; TRBD2 is a possible D gene (6 bases). The V gene lost 3 bases and the J gene lost 1 base, with 16 bases spanning the gap. Germline V CDR1 and CDR2: SGDLS, YYNGEE. The CDR3 is 16 amino acids. The CDR3: CASSANTGGGQETQYF. CDR3 nucleotide sequence: TGTGCCAGCAGCGCGAACACCGGGGGAGGCCAAGAGACCCAGTACTTC.

The V call is TRBV7-2, the J call TRBJ2-5, with 8 positions matching TRBD2. From germline, CDR1 is SGHTA and CDR2 FQGNSA. The CDR3 consists of 14 residues. J was trimmed by 5 bases and V by 2 bases; bases with no gene match: 4. The CDR3 sequence: CASSLSGGWETQYF. The CDR3 nucleotides are TGTGCCAGCAGCTTAAGCGGGGGTTGGGAGACCCAGTACTTC.

This clonotype was counted between two and nine times. V gene TRBV4-3 combines with J gene TRBJ2-3; possibly TRBD1 or TRBD2 for D (5 bases each). The V end was cut by 0 bases, the J end by 9 bases, with 22 bases between. The CDR3 runs to 17 residues. From germline, CDR1 is LGHNA and CDR2 YSLEER. CDR3 protein: CASSQDWGTGLGETQYF. The CDR3 coding sequence is TGCGCCAGCAGCCAAGATTGGGGGACGGGGCTAGGGGAGACGCAGTATTTT.

This clonotype is a singleton in its sample. This may be a read error: a much more frequent sequence differs by one nucleotide. The chain uses TRBV27 and TRBJ1-1, with D possibly matching TRBD1 (5 bases). CDR3 length: 15 residues. The germline gives CDR1 MNHEY, CDR2 SMNVEV (reference sequence). In nucleotides, the CDR3 is TGTGCCGGCAGTTTAAGATCAGGGTTCAACACTGAAGCTTTCTTT. Translating gives CAGSLRSGFNTEAFF.

The sample holds a few counts of this clonotype. The chain links TRBV7-9 to TRBJ2-1; 7 nucleotides line up with TRBD2. Trimming cost V 1 base and J 7 bases; bases outside gene matches: 10. Germline CDR1 is SEHNR and CDR2 is FQNEAQ (reference sequence). The length of the CDR3 is 16 residues. The CDR3 DNA reads as TGTGCCAGCAGCTTAGGCCAGCGGGGAGTGTCAAATGAGCAGTTCTTC. Translated, it gives CASSLGQRGVSNEQFF.

The chain couples TRBV4-2 to TRBJ2-3; 8 bases are a match to TRBD2. The length of the CDR3 is 16 residues. The V and J ends lost 4 bases and 2 bases, in that order; junction bases with no gene match: 8. Germline V gene sequence: CDR1 LGHNA, CDR2 YNFKEQ. CDR3: CASSPGGSGDTDTQYF. CDR3 nucleotides: TGTGCCAGCAGCCCCGGTGGTAGCGGGGACACAGATACGCAGTATTTT.

This clonotype was detected many times. V gene TRBV10-3 combines with J gene TRBJ2-3, with TRBD1 matching 8 bases. The CDR3 extends over 16 amino acids. The germline V gene encodes CDR1 ENHRY and CDR2 SYGVKD. The V gene end was trimmed by 3 bases and the J gene end by 1 base; junction bases not matched to a gene: 6. The CDR3 here is CAISDKDRDGTDTQYF. Written as DNA, the CDR3 is TGTGCCATCAGTGACAAGGACAGGGATGGCACAGATACGCAGTATTTT.

This clonotype occurred a few times. The chain employs TRBV7-2 and TRBJ2-5; 10 bases map to TRBD2. In germline, CDR1 is SGHTA, CDR2 FQGNSA. The CDR3 runs 14 residues. Trimming took 4 bases from V and 5 from J; bases not matched to a gene: 4. The CDR3 DNA is TGTGCCAGCAGCTCGGGACTAGCGACGGAGACCCAGTACTTC. It translates to CASSSGLATETQYF.

This chain connects TRBV7-6 to TRBJ1-1; tentatively, D is TRBD1 (6 bases). V was pared by 5 bases and J by 5 bases, with 15 bases between. Looked up from germline, CDR1 is SGHVS and CDR2 is FNYEAQ. The CDR3 contains 14 residues. CDR3 bases: TGTGCCAGCAGCCGCCAGGGGTCGGGTACTGAAGCTTTCTTT. This sequence encodes CASSRQGSGTEAFF.

The CDR3 sequence: CASSTGTGDFYGYTF. The CDR3 bases are TGTGCCAGCAGCACCGGGACAGGGGATTTTTATGGCTACACCTTC. The V and J genes are TRBV7-9 and TRBJ1-2, with 10 nucleotides matching TRBD1. J lost 5 bases, V lost 5 bases, and 8 bases had no gene match. This CDR3 region has 15 residues. The germline V gene has CDR1 SEHNR and CDR2 FQNEAQ (reference sequence).

The chain employs TRBV12-3 or TRBV12-4 and TRBJ2-2; D is unclear. The length of the CDR3 is 13 residues. Trimming shortened V by 4 bases and J by 5 bases, and 8 bases separated the two germline ends. CDR3 loop: CASSSARTGELFF. Written as DNA, the CDR3 is TGTGCCAGCAGTTCCGCCCGGACCGGGGAGCTGTTTTTT.

The chain uses TRBV4-3 and TRBJ1-1; 7 positions match TRBD1. Germline assignment: CDR1 LGHNA and CDR2 YSLEER. The CDR3 is made up of 15 amino acids. Losses at the gene ends were 4 bases for V and 7 bases for J; bases not matched to a gene: 12. CDR3: CASSPLTGKVGEAFF. The DNA of the CDR3 is TGCGCCAGCAGCCCCTTGACAGGGAAGGTCGGTGAAGCTTTCTTT.